This paragraph covers one T cell receptor beta chain sequence. TCRdb re-called the 5' RACE reads; every CDR3 protein appears as one record, without DNA. Its table records approximately 420,000 distinct CDR3 sequences. This sample stems from a study of T cells expressing NK-cell markers. Germline V lookup: CDR1 MNHEY, CDR2 SVGEGT. The CDR3 sequence is 12 residues long. What was sequenced was blood T cells: a sorted CD56 or NKG2C T cell subset, CD4+ or CD8+ T cells, or bulk PBMC T cells (not recorded which). The source is a woman between 45 and 60 years old in good health. The rearrangement links TRBV6-2 or TRBV6-3 to TRBJ2-2. This CDR3 reads CATKAVGGELFF.